The rows below give T cell receptor beta chains drawn from one sample of a study of blood T cell repertoires in COVID-19. The table came from immunoSEQ multiplex PCR; TCRdb's copy has only in-frame clones and leaves some out. In the table there are roughly 250,000 clones, 82% of which are singletons. What was sequenced was peripheral blood. The receptors come from a woman in her 70s with acute or convalescent COVID-19. The CDR3 runs from the conserved cysteine through the conserved F or W. A D gene is named only where the DNA matches it firmly. Clone size is stated in some rows and not others, as once, few, many or a class when expanded.

J gene | V gene | D gene | clone size | CDR3 DNA | CDR3 protein
TRBJ2-7 | TRBV27 | - | - | TGTGCCAGCAGTTCGGGGGCCATATCAGGGGGGAAATTCTACGAGCAGTACTTC | CASSSGAISGGKFYEQYF
TRBJ2-5 | TRBV4-2 | - | - | TGTGCCAGCAGTAGTGGCAGGATCGGCCAAGAGACCCAGTACTTC | CASSSGRIGQETQYF
TRBJ2-3 | TRBV7-6 | TRBD2 | - | TGTGCCAGCAGCAGACTAGCGGGGGGAGACACAGATACGCAGTATTTT | CASSRLAGGDTDTQYF
TRBJ2-7 | TRBV5-1 | - | - | TGCGCCAGCAGCTTGGACTTAGTCAGGAGGGGAACCTACGAGCAGTACTTC | CASSLDLVRRGTYEQYF
TRBJ1-2 | TRBV20-1 | - | - | TGCAGTGCTAGTCGTGCAGGGGTCGACTATGGCTACACCTTC | CSASRAGVDYGYTF
TRBJ2-7 | TRBV6-5 | - | - | TGTGCCAGCAGTTTGGGGGGAACCCCCCCCTACGAGCAGTACTTC | CASSLGGTPPYEQYF
TRBJ2-7 | TRBV7-2 | TRBD2 | - | TGTGCCAGCAGCCTCCCGGGGGGACCCTACGAGCAGTACTTC | CASSLPGGPYEQYF
TRBJ1-1 | TRBV3-1/TRBV3-2 | - | - | TGTGCCAGCAGCCATGAGGGAGCTGAAGCTTTCTTT | CASSHEGAEAFF
TRBJ1-2 | TRBV5-1 | - | - | TGCGCCAGCAGCTTGGGGGCAGGGCCTAAGGCTCCCTATGGCTACACCTTC | CASSLGAGPKAPYGYTF
TRBJ1-3 | TRBV7-8 | - | - | TGTGCCAGCAGCCCCCGCAGATCGGGAAACACCATATATTTT | CASSPRRSGNTIYF
TRBJ1-3 | TRBV3-1/TRBV3-2 | - | - | TGTGCCAGCAGCCAAGATCAGGGGAGCAGTGGAAACACCATATATTTT | CASSQDQGSSGNTIYF
TRBJ2-3 | TRBV5-1 | - | - | TGCGCCACCTCCCATGGAGGATCCACAGATACGCAGTATTTT | CATSHGGSTDTQYF
TRBJ2-2 | TRBV5-1 | - | - | TGCGCCAGCAGCCCGACCCCGGAGGCCGGGGAGCTGTTTTTT | CASSPTPEAGELFF
TRBJ2-3 | TRBV10-3 | - | - | TGTGCCATCAGTGAGTCTGGGGCCAGCACAGATACGCAGTATTTT | CAISESGASTDTQYF
TRBJ1-2 | TRBV7-2 | - | few | TGTGCCAGCAGCACCTACAGAGACTATGGCTACACCTTC | CASSTYRDYGYTF
TRBJ2-3 | TRBV30 | - | - | TGTGCCTCCAATCCTAGGGGTGGGGATACGCAGTATTTT | CASNPRGGDTQYF
TRBJ2-7 | TRBV4-2 | TRBD1 | once | TGTGCCAGCAGCCAAGGCGCAGGGGGTGGGTCCGAGCAGTACTTC | CASSQGAGGGSEQYF
TRBJ1-5 | TRBV25-1 | - | few | TGTGCCAGCAGTGATAGCAGGGGTCTCAATCAGCCCCAGCATTTT | CASSDSRGLNQPQHF
TRBJ1-1 | TRBV5-1 | TRBD1 | - | TGCGCCAGCAGCTTGGTACAGGGGGTTACTTTCTTT | CASSLVQGVTFF
TRBJ2-7 | TRBV28 | TRBD2 | once | TGTGCCAGCAGTCTTGGCGGGGGGACCTACGAGCAGTACTTC | CASSLGGGTYEQYF
TRBJ2-3 | TRBV7-2 | TRBD2 | - | TGTGCCAGCAGCCCCAGGAGGCGGGGGGGCGGCACAGATACGCAGTATTTT | CASSPRRRGGGTDTQYF
TRBJ2-2 | TRBV19 | TRBD1 | - | TGTGCCAGTAGTGCCGACAGGGCTGGCACCGGGGAGCTGTTTTTT | CASSADRAGTGELFF
TRBJ2-3 | TRBV27 | - | - | TGTGCCAGCAGTTTCCAGTTTAGCGAAGATACGCAGTATTTT | CASSFQFSEDTQYF
TRBJ2-7 | TRBV7-2 | - | - | TGTGCCAGCAGCTTAGCCACCGGGTCCACGCTCTACGAGCAGTACTTC | CASSLATGSTLYEQYF
TRBJ1-5 | TRBV5-8 | - | - | TGTGCCAGCAGCTTACCCCGATGGGGGGATCAGCCCCAGCATTTT | CASSLPRWGDQPQHF
TRBJ2-2 | TRBV7-9 | TRBD2 | - | TGTGCCAGCAGCCTCCGAAGGGGACTAGCGGGGCCCACCGGGGAGCTGTTTTTT | CASSLRRGLAGPTGELFF
TRBJ2-2 | TRBV18 | TRBD1 | - | TGTGCCAGCTCACCAAATACAGGGGACATCGGGGAGCTGTTTTTT | CASSPNTGDIGELFF
TRBJ1-4 | TRBV28 | - | once | TGTGCCAGCAGTTCCCCGGCCTCGAGCGGACTGTTTTTT | CASSSPASSGLFF
TRBJ2-5 | TRBV6-2/TRBV6-3 | - | - | TGTGCCAGCAGTTACCACAGGGTTAGCGAGACCCAGTACTTC | CASSYHRVSETQYF
TRBJ1-5 | TRBV30 | TRBD1 | - | TGTGCCTGGAGTGTACAACAGGGGTTTTTAAGCAATCAGCCCCAGCATTTT | CAWSVQQGFLSNQPQHF
TRBJ2-1 | TRBV19 | TRBD1 | - | TGTGCCAGTAGTGGGTACAGGGGGATCGCCTACAATGAGCAGTTCTTC | CASSGYRGIAYNEQFF
TRBJ1-2 | TRBV19 | - | - | TGTGCCAGTAGTATCGAAGGGGGAAGATACTATGGCTACACCTTC | CASSIEGGRYYGYTF
TRBJ1-5 | TRBV6-1 | TRBD1 | - | TGTGCCAGCAGTGAAGGGGGACAGGGGTGGAGCAATCAGCCCCAGCATTTT | CASSEGGQGWSNQPQHF
TRBJ2-1 | TRBV28 | TRBD1 | - | TGTGCCACCGGGACAGTGCCCTACAATGAGCAGTTCTTC | CATGTVPYNEQFF
TRBJ2-3 | TRBV24-1 | - | once | TGTGCCACCAGTGATTTGCTGGGATCGCCAGGGAGCACAGATACGCAGTATTTT | CATSDLLGSPGSTDTQYF